One T cell receptor (beta chain) is described in this entry. The antigen is undetermined. This sample is drawn from a study of T cells in narcolepsy. The germline V and J ends were trimmed by 0 bases and 2 bases, with 15 bases remaining between them. CDR1 and CDR2 from the germline V gene are SGHDT and YYEEEE. This CDR3 is built from 17 residues. Using immunoSEQ multiplex PCR, the repertoire was profiled, and TCRdb retains in-frame clones only, with some absent. The data show tens of thousands of clones, 84% seen once. Findings and caveats of the study: HCRT-specific and TRIB2-specific autoreactive clonotypes appeared among same-patient CSF and blood CD4+ clonotypes. Healthy controls reportedly lacked the autoreactive clonotypes serially found in patients' blood.

Sequenced sample: CD45RA- memory CD4+ T cells from PBMCs. The genes are TRBV5-6 and TRBJ2-1; D uncertain. The TCR sequence derives from a human donor with narcolepsy. The CDR3 loop reads CASSLVKSGYPYNEQFF. For the CDR3, the DNA is TGTGCCAGCAGCTTGGTGAAGTCAGGCTACCCCTACAATGAGCAGTTCTTC.